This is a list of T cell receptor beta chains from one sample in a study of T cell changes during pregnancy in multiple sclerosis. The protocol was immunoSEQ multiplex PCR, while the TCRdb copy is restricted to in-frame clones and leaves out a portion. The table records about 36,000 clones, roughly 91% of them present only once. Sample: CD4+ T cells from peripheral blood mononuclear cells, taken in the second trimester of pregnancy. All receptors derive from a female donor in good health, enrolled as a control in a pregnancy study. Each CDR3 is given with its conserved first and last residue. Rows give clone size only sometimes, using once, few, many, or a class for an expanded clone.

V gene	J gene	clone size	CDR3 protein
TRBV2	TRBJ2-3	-	CASATGTSTDTQYF
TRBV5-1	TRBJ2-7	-	CASSPGGVRSYEQYF
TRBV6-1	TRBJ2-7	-	CASSSWDRVRYEQYF
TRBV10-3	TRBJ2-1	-	CAISASSGGEQFF
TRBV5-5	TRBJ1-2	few	CASSLQDRVRGYTF
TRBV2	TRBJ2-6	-	CASSASSGANVLTF
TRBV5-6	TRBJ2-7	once	CASSRDRGIEQYF
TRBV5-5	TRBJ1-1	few	CASSFSLNMNTEAFF
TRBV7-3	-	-	CASSLMDRGRNEQYF
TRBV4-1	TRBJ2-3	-	CASSQTGTRADTQYF
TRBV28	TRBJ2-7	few	CASSSGLPYEQYF
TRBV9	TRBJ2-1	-	CASSARDRTYNEQFF
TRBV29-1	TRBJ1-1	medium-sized	CSGGTGTEAFF
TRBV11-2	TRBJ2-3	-	CASRAQSITDTQYF
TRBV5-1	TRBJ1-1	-	CASSLGVPGNTEAFF